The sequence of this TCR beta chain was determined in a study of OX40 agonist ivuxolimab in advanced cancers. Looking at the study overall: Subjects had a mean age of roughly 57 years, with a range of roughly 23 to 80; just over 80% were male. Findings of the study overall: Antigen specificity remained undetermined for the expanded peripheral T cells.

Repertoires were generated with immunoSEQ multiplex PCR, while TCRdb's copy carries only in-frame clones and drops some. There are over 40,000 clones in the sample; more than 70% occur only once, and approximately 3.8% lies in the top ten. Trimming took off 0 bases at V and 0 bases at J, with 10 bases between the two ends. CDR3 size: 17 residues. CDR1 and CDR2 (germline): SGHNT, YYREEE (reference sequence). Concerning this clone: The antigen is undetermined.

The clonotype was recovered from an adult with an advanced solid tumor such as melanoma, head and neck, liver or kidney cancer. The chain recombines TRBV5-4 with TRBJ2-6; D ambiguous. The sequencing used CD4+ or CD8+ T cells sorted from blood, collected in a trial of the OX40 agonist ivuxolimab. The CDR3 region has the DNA TGTGCCAGCAGCTTGGGTCTCCCCGACTCTGGGGCCAACGTCCTGACTTTC. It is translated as CASSLGLPDSGANVLTF.